This TCR beta chain derives from a study of T cell responses to AZD1222 COVID-19 vaccine. Findings and limits, study-wide: An increase in Spike-specific TCR breadth and depth was observed after two AZD1222 doses. White British people made up most donors, females outnumbered males, and clonal diversity was possibly underestimated. There were repertoire samples only from the period after the peak T cell response.

Germline CDR1 reads KGHSH; CDR2 reads LQKENI. V lost 2 bases and J 2 bases, leaving 10 bases between the germline ends. This CDR3 contains 14 residues. Worth noting for this clone: As yet, its antigen is unknown.

The data were produced by immunoSEQ multiplex PCR, yet TCRdb's version contains in-frame clones alone and is incomplete. The repertoire has approximately 110,000 clones, 87% of them found once; the top ten carry approximately 1.3%. This clonotype originated in an adult in good health. This chain uses TRBV18 with TRBJ2-7, with a tentative D call TRBD2 (7 bases). This specimen consisted of peripheral blood, obtained on day 0 of AZD1222 vaccination. The CDR3 reads CASSPGGATYEQYF. CDR3 nucleotides: TGTGCCAGCTCACCAGGGGGGGCCACCTACGAGCAGTACTTC.